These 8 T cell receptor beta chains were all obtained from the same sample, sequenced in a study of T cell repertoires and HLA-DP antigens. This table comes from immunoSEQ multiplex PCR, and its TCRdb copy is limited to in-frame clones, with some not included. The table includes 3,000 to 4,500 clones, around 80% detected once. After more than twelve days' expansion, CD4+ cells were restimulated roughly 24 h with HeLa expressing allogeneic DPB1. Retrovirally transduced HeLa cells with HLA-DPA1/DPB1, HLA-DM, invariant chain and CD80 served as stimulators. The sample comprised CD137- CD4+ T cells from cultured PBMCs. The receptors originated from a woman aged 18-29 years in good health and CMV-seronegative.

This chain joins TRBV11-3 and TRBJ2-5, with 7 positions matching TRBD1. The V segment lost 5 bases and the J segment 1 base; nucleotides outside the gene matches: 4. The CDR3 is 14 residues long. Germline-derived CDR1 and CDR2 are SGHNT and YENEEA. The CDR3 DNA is TGTGCCAGCAGCCTCGGGACAGCCCAAGAGACCCAGTACTTC. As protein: CASSLGTAQETQYF.

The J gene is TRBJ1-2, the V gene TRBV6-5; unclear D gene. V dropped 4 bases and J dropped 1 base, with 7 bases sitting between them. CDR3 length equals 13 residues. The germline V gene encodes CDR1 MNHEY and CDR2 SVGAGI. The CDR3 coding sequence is TGTGCCAGCAGTTGGTCAAATAACTATGGCTACACCTTC. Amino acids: CASSWSNNYGYTF.

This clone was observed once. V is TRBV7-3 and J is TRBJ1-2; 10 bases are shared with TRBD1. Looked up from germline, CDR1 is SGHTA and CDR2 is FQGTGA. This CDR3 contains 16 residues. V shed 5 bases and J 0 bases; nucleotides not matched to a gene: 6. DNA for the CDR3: TGTGCCAGCAGCAGGGACAGGGGTCCGGCTAACTATGGCTACACCTTC. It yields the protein CASSRDRGPANYGYTF.

CDR3 loop: CASSASGTGLQETQYF. The CDR3 DNA reads as TGTGCCAGCAGCGCCTCCGGGACAGGGCTTCAAGAGACCCAGTACTTC. V is TRBV7-9 and J is TRBJ2-5; TRBD1 agrees at 9 bases. The CDR3 has 16 amino acids. V was pared by 5 bases and J by 2 bases, with 9 bases of the junction left unmatched. CDR1 is SEHNR, CDR2 FQNEAQ, per germline (reference sequence). Full variable domain (rest looked up from reference TRBV7-9 and TRBJ2-5): DTGVSQNPRHKITKRGQNVTFRCDPISEHNRLYWYRQTLGQGPEFLTYFQNEAQLEKSRLLSDRFSAERPKGSFSTLEIQRTEQGDSAMYLCASSASGTGLQETQYFGPGTRLLVL.

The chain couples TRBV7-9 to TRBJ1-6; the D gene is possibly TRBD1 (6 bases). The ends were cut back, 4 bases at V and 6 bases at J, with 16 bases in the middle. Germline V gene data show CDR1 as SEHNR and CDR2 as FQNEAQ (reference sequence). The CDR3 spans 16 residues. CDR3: CASSSNDRNRNSPLHF. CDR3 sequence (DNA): TGTGCCAGCAGCTCGAACGACAGGAATCGTAATTCACCCCTCCACTTT.

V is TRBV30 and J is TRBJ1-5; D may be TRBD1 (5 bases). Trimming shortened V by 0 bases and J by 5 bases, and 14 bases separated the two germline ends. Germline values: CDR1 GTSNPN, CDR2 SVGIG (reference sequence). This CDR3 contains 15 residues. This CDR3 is CAWSVGDRVYQPQHF. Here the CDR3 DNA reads TGTGCCTGGAGTGTAGGGGACCGAGTTTATCAGCCCCAGCATTTT. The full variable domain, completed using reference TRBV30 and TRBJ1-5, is SQTIHQWPATLVQPVGSPLSLECTVEGTSNPNLYWYRQAAGRGLQLLFYSVGIGQISSEVPQNLSASRPQDRQFILSSKKLLLSDSGFYLCAWSVGDRVYQPQHFGDGTRLSIL.

The CDR3 protein is CASSMSSLAPFNEQFF. The CDR3 DNA reads as TGTGCCAGTAGTATGTCCAGCCTAGCCCCCTTCAATGAGCAGTTCTTC. The J gene is TRBJ2-1, the V gene TRBV19, with a possible D match to TRBD2 (5 bases). Germline CDR1 is LNHDA and CDR2 is SQIVND (reference sequence). Between the trimmed V and J ends, which lost 3 bases and 6 bases, there was a span of 18 bases. This CDR3 has 16 residues.

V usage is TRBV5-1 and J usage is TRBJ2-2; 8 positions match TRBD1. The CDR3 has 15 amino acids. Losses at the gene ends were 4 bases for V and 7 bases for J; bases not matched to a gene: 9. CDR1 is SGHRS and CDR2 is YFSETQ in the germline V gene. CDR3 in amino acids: CASSPYTGGHGELFF. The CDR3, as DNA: TGCGCCAGCAGCCCATACACAGGGGGTCACGGGGAGCTGTTTTTT.